Listed below are T cell receptor beta chains from one sample, sequenced in a study of human T cells and chemical hapten exposure. Each CDR3 protein is one row after TCRdb ran MiXCR on the RACE reads. Here the sample spans some 150,000 distinct CDR3 sequences, over 9.5% being singletons. The sequences come from whole blood, collected in connection with sensitization to the hapten diphenylcyclopropenone (DPC). The receptors were gathered from a woman in her forties or fifties with alopecia areata. Some clones in this sample may be carry-over from other donors' samples. CDR3s include the opening cysteine and the closing phenylalanine or tryptophan. Fields, in order: CDR3 DNA, CDR3 protein, V gene, J gene, D gene, clone size. The D gene is left open where the match is weak. Rows give clone size only sometimes, using once, few, many, or a class for an expanded clone.

TGCAGTGCCGCCGCAGGGAAAGAGACCCAGTACTTC	CSAAAGKETQYF	TRBV20-1	TRBJ2-5	NA	many
TGTGCCAGCAGCTTAGCGGGGACAGGGTCTATTCAGTACTTC	CASSLAGTGSIQYF	TRBV7-8	TRBJ2-4	TRBD1	NA
TGTGCCAGCAGACTGACTGGGGTCGTGGAGCAGTACTTC	CASRLTGVVEQYF	TRBV12-3/TRBV12-4	TRBJ2-7	NA	many
TGCAGCGGAAAACACCCGAACACTGAAGCTTTCTTT	CSGKHPNTEAFF	TRBV29-1	TRBJ1-1	NA	many
TGCGCCAGCAGCCAAGGCGAGTACGAGCAGTACTTC	CASSQGEYEQYF	TRBV4-1	TRBJ2-7	NA	few
TGCAGTGCTACAGGGACTAGCGGGAGTGGAAAGTATTTT	CSATGTSGSGKYF	TRBV20-1	TRBJ2-3	TRBD2	many
TGCAGTGCTAGAGAAGGAGCAGATACGCAGTATTTT	CSAREGADTQYF	TRBV20-1	TRBJ2-3	NA	few
TGCGCCAGCAGTGTGACAACCGGGGAGCTGTTTTTT	CASSVTTGELFF	TRBV10-1	TRBJ2-2	NA	few
TGTGCCAGCGGGAAAGCCAGCAACAATGAGCAGTTCTTC	CASGKASNNEQFF	TRBV4-2	TRBJ2-1	NA	NA
TGCAGCGTAGCGACGGCTGTCAATCAGCCCCAGCATTTT	CSVATAVNQPQHF	TRBV29-1	TRBJ1-5	NA	many
TGTGCCAGCAGCTCGCGAAACCTGAACACCGGGGAGCTGTTTTTT	CASSSRNLNTGELFF	TRBV7-6	TRBJ2-2	NA	few
TGTGCCAGCAGCCCCGAGACCGAAAACATTCAGTACTTC	CASSPETENIQYF	TRBV4-2	TRBJ2-4	NA	NA
TGTGCCAGCAGCCGGGGGAGGGCCCTAGCGGGAGAAAATGAGCAGTTCTTC	CASSRGRALAGENEQFF	TRBV7-9	TRBJ2-1	TRBD2	NA
TGTGCCAGCAGCTTATATCAGGGATCCGGGGAGCTGTTTTTT	CASSLYQGSGELFF	TRBV7-3	TRBJ2-2	NA	many
TGCAGCGTCCGACAGGGGGCAGATACGCAGTATTTT	CSVRQGADTQYF	TRBV29-1	TRBJ2-3	TRBD1	NA
TGTGCCAGCAGCCCACAGGGGGCGGAGCAGTTCTTC	CASSPQGAEQFF	TRBV7-2	TRBJ2-1	TRBD1	many
TGTGCCAGCAGCTTAATCGGTAGCACAGATACGCAGTATTTT	CASSLIGSTDTQYF	TRBV7-3	TRBJ2-3	NA	many
TGTGCCAGCAGCCCAGGCGGCAGAGGAAACACCATATATTTT	CASSPGGRGNTIYF	TRBV14	TRBJ1-3	NA	NA
TGTGCCAGCAGTGACAGGCAGGGAAACTACGAGCAGTACTTC	CASSDRQGNYEQYF	TRBV6-4	TRBJ2-7	NA	NA
TGTGCCAGCAGCCAAGTGGACTATAACTACGAGCAGTACTTC	CASSQVDYNYEQYF	TRBV14	TRBJ2-7	NA	many
TGTGCCAGCAGTTCCTCTTGGGGTACGGAAGTGAACGAGCAGTACTTC	CASSSSWGTEVNEQYF	TRBV28	TRBJ2-7	NA	NA
TGTGCCAGCAGCCATATTAGCCGAAGTCAGTTCTTC	CASSHISRSQFF	TRBV3-1	TRBJ2-1	NA	few
TGTGCCAGCTCGACGGGACTGAGCTCCTACGAGCAGTACTTC	CASSTGLSSYEQYF	TRBV7-2	TRBJ2-7	NA	many
TGTGCCAGCAGCTTGGAGGGACCCTACGAGCAGTACTTC	CASSLEGPYEQYF	TRBV12-3/TRBV12-4	TRBJ2-7	NA	few
TGCGCCAGCAGTCGAACAGGGGGCATAAATCAGCCCCAGCATTTT	CASSRTGGINQPQHF	TRBV5-1	TRBJ1-5	TRBD1	few
TGTGCCAGCAGCCCCTTAGCGGGAGAGCAGTTCTTC	CASSPLAGEQFF	TRBV4-2	TRBJ2-1	TRBD2	NA
TGCGCCAGCAGCCAGACCCGCCCCGGCGGGCTGCCCGCAATCGGTACGCAGTATTTT	CASSQTRPGGLPAIGTQYF	TRBV4-3	TRBJ2-3	NA	NA
TGTGCCAGCAGATCCGCGGGGGGGCGGGCCAACGTCCTGACTTTC	CASRSAGGRANVLTF	TRBV27	TRBJ2-6	TRBD2	NA
TGCAGTGCTAGTATAGCGGCCACAGATACGCAGTATTTT	CSASIAATDTQYF	TRBV20-1	TRBJ2-3	NA	NA
TGCGCCAGCAGCTTGGGACAGGGGGCCCAAGAGACCCAGTACTTC	CASSLGQGAQETQYF	TRBV5-1	TRBJ2-5	TRBD1	NA
TGTGCCAGCAGCTCGAGGGGCGGGGGCTCCTACAATGAGCAGTTCTTC	CASSSRGGGSYNEQFF	TRBV7-2	TRBJ2-1	TRBD2	NA
TGTGCCAGCAGTATCGGACAGGGGGCCTTGGAGACCCAGTACTTC	CASSIGQGALETQYF	TRBV28	TRBJ2-5	TRBD1	few
TGTGCCAGCTCGGGGACGGGAGGAGTCTACGAGCAGTACTTC	CASSGTGGVYEQYF	TRBV18	TRBJ2-7	TRBD2	few
TGTGCCAGCAGCTCTCGGACCTACTCCTACGAGCAGTACTTC	CASSSRTYSYEQYF	TRBV11-1	TRBJ2-7	NA	few
TGTGCCACCGCTACCGGCGGAGCCTACGAGCAGTACTTC	CATATGGAYEQYF	TRBV6-5	TRBJ2-7	NA	few
TGCGCCAGCAGCTTGGATGGTGTGGGAGCCTTTGGGAATCAGCCCCAGCATTTT	CASSLDGVGAFGNQPQHF	TRBV5-1	TRBJ1-5	NA	few
TGTGCCAGCAGCTCGGACAGGGGGGATTCACCCCTCCACTTT	CASSSDRGDSPLHF	TRBV7-9	TRBJ1-6	TRBD1	NA
TGTGCCAGCAGTTCTCGGCGGCAAGGGGATTGGACAGATACGCAGTATTTT	CASSSRRQGDWTDTQYF	TRBV27	TRBJ2-3	NA	many
TGTGCCAGCAGCCACCTCAAAAGCGGGGCCATTCAAGAGACCCAGTACTTC	CASSHLKSGAIQETQYF	TRBV14	TRBJ2-5	TRBD2	few
TGCAGTGCCCCAGCCCGAGAGACCCAGTACTTC	CSAPARETQYF	TRBV20-1	TRBJ2-5	NA	many
TGTGCCAGCATTCTGACTAGCGGGGGCTCCTACAATGAGCAGTTCTTC	CASILTSGGSYNEQFF	TRBV12-3/TRBV12-4	TRBJ2-1	TRBD2	NA
TGTGCCAGCAGCTTAAGGATCGGGACTGAAGCTTTCTTT	CASSLRIGTEAFF	TRBV7-9	TRBJ1-1	NA	many
TGTGCCAGCAGCGTAGCTGGGCCTAGCGGGGTCAATGAGCAGTTCTTC	CASSVAGPSGVNEQFF	TRBV9	TRBJ2-1	TRBD2	NA
TGTGCCAGCTCACTGGGGACAGGGAACGACGAGCAGTACTTC	CASSLGTGNDEQYF	TRBV18	TRBJ2-7	TRBD1	NA
TGTGCCAGCTCACCATCTCTAGCGGGAGTACAAGAGACCCAGTACTTC	CASSPSLAGVQETQYF	TRBV18	TRBJ2-5	TRBD2	NA
TGTGCCAGCAGCTTAATAGGACTAGCTACAACAGATACGCAGTATTTT	CASSLIGLATTDTQYF	TRBV7-2	TRBJ2-3	TRBD2	few
TGTGCCAGCAGCCCAAGGGACAGCTACAATGAGCAGTTCTTC	CASSPRDSYNEQFF	TRBV11-2	TRBJ2-1	TRBD1	many
TGCAGCGTTGAGGGACTGTACAATGAGCAGTTCTTC	CSVEGLYNEQFF	TRBV29-1	TRBJ2-1	NA	many
TGCACCAGCAGCGGGGGGAAGTTCGAAGGGGACGGCGTGGCTGAAGCTTTCTTT	CTSSGGKFEGDGVAEAFF	TRBV1	TRBJ1-1	NA	few
TGTGCCAGCAGCTCCGGTTTCGCCGGGGAGCTGTTTTTT	CASSSGFAGELFF	TRBV7-3	TRBJ2-2	NA	few
TGTGCCAGCAGCTTAGCGGGGACAGTGCGAGAAAAACTGTTTTTT	CASSLAGTVREKLFF	TRBV7-2	TRBJ1-4	TRBD1	few
TGTGCCAGCAGTCTCCCACCCCCGGATACCACTGAAGCTTTCTTT	CASSLPPPDTTEAFF	TRBV28	TRBJ1-1	NA	NA
TGTGCCAGCAGCCAAGGACAGGGATGGGGCATTCAGTACTTC	CASSQGQGWGIQYF	TRBV7-2	TRBJ2-4	TRBD1	NA
TGCGCCAGCAGCCAAGAAGGACTAGGGGGTAGGAATGAGCAGTTCTTC	CASSQEGLGGRNEQFF	TRBV4-3	TRBJ2-1	NA	many